Listed below are T cell receptor beta chains from one sample, sequenced in a study of blood T cell repertoires in COVID-19. Clones were sequenced by immunoSEQ multiplex PCR, and TCRdb holds only the in-frame ones, with some missing. The sample holds approximately 340,000 clones; about four fifths are singletons and the top ten take 2.5% to 3.5%. The sample comprised peripheral blood. The receptors shown here come from a man aged 25 to 40 with active or convalescent COVID-19. The CDR3 runs from the conserved cysteine through the conserved F or W. The D gene is left open where the match is weak. The size of a clone is reported for some rows only, either as once, few or many, or as a class for expanded clones.

CDR3: CASSSNPGGALEQFF
DNA: TGTGCCAGCAGTTCCAACCCCGGGGGGGCCTTAGAGCAGTTCTTC
V: TRBV2
J: TRBJ2-1
size: few
D: TRBD2

CDR3: CASSPRGSRGRDTQYF
DNA: TGTGCCAGTAGTCCCCGGGGTAGCCGGGGGAGAGATACGCAGTATTTT
V: TRBV19
J: TRBJ2-3
size: -
D: -

CDR3: CASSQLWNTQYF
DNA: TGTGCCAGCAGTCAACTATGGAATACGCAGTATTTT
V: TRBV6-6
J: TRBJ2-3
size: few
D: -

CDR3: CASLDRTNTGELFF
DNA: TGTGCCAGCCTGGACAGGACTAACACCGGGGAGCTGTTTTTT
V: TRBV19
J: TRBJ2-2
size: -
D: TRBD1

CDR3: CASRRMGLAGEVVFF
DNA: TGTGCCAGCAGGCGAATGGGGCTAGCGGGGGAAGTGGTGTTCTTC
V: TRBV11-1
J: TRBJ2-1
size: -
D: TRBD2

CDR3: CASSSNGGETQYF
DNA: TGTGCCAGCAGCTCCAACGGAGGTGAGACCCAGTACTTC
V: TRBV11-3
J: TRBJ2-5
size: once
D: -

CDR3: CASSGPYRGNEQFF
DNA: TGTGCCAGCAGTGGGCCTTACAGGGGCAATGAGCAGTTCTTC
V: TRBV25-1
J: TRBJ2-1
size: -
D: TRBD1

CDR3: CASSLVLARGLRETQYF
DNA: TGTGCCAGCAGCTTAGTCCTAGCGCGAGGCCTACGGGAGACCCAGTACTTC
V: TRBV11-2
J: TRBJ2-5
size: -
D: -

CDR3: CASSQDRDGGKFF
DNA: TGCGCCAGCAGCCAGGACAGGGATGGTGGGAAGTTCTTC
V: TRBV4-3
J: TRBJ2-1
size: few
D: TRBD1

CDR3: CASSNQVGTEAFF
DNA: TGTGCCAGCTCAAATCAGGTGGGCACTGAAGCTTTCTTT
V: TRBV18
J: TRBJ1-1
size: -
D: -

CDR3: CASSFPTGTSGTAPYEQYF
DNA: TGTGCCAGCAGTTTCCCGACCGGGACTAGCGGGACCGCTCCCTACGAGCAGTACTTC
V: TRBV28
J: TRBJ2-7
size: -
D: TRBD2

CDR3: CASSVGSVASYEQYF
DNA: TGTGCCAGCAGCGTAGGGTCCGTAGCTTCCTACGAGCAGTACTTC
V: TRBV9
J: TRBJ2-7
size: -
D: -

CDR3: CASSRGQGLDEQYF
DNA: TGCGCCAGCAGCCGAGGACAGGGGCTAGACGAGCAGTACTTC
V: TRBV4-3
J: TRBJ2-7
size: once
D: TRBD1

CDR3: CASSQDPQEDYGYTF
DNA: TGTGCCAGCAGCCAAGATCCCCAGGAGGACTATGGCTACACCTTC
V: TRBV4-2
J: TRBJ1-2
size: few
D: -

CDR3: CASRGPATDTQYF
DNA: TGTGCCAGCAGGGGGCCCGCGACAGATACGCAGTATTTT
V: TRBV7-2
J: TRBJ2-3
size: -
D: -

CDR3: CASSRTGSNQPQHF
DNA: TGTGCCAGCAGCCGTACAGGGAGTAATCAGCCCCAGCATTTT
V: TRBV16
J: TRBJ1-5
size: few
D: -

CDR3: CASSLVGNTEAFF
DNA: TGTGCCAGCAGCTTAGTCGGTAACACTGAAGCTTTCTTT
V: TRBV7-9
J: TRBJ1-1
size: -
D: -

CDR3: CSVEVLAPGFGQFF
DNA: TGCAGCGTTGAAGTCCTGGCACCGGGGTTCGGGCAGTTCTTC
V: TRBV29-1
J: TRBJ2-1
size: -
D: -

CDR3: CASTAGDGYTF
DNA: TGTGCCAGCACCGCGGGGGACGGCTACACCTTC
V: TRBV6-5
J: TRBJ1-2
size: -
D: -

CDR3: CSVTGFGTDTQYF
DNA: TGCAGCGTCACAGGGTTCGGGACAGATACGCAGTATTTT
V: TRBV29-1
J: TRBJ2-3
size: -
D: -

CDR3: CASSQGLVYNEQFF
DNA: TGTGCCAGCAGTCAGGGACTAGTGTACAATGAGCAGTTCTTC
V: TRBV6-2/TRBV6-3
J: TRBJ2-1
size: -
D: TRBD2

CDR3: CASSQSEKLFF
DNA: TGTGCCAGCAGCCAGTCGGAAAAACTGTTTTTT
V: TRBV3-1/TRBV3-2
J: TRBJ1-4
size: -
D: -

CDR3: CASSPTFLGGARLNEQFF
DNA: TGTGCCAGCTCACCAACTTTTTTAGGGGGAGCCCGCCTCAATGAGCAGTTCTTC
V: TRBV18
J: TRBJ2-1
size: -
D: -

CDR3: CASSQGAQGAVVGPPQHF
DNA: TGCGCCAGCAGCCAAGGGGCACAGGGGGCGGTTGTTGGTCCGCCCCAGCATTTT
V: TRBV4-1
J: TRBJ1-5
size: -
D: TRBD1

CDR3: CASSQGERRSQPQHF
DNA: TGCGCCAGCAGCCAGGGAGAACGTCGTAGTCAGCCCCAGCATTTT
V: TRBV4-1
J: TRBJ1-5
size: -
D: -

CDR3: CASSQEIGSSYEQYF
DNA: TGTGCCAGCAGCCAAGAAATCGGGAGTTCCTACGAGCAGTACTTC
V: TRBV4-2
J: TRBJ2-7
size: -
D: -

CDR3: CASSSGVSDTQYF
DNA: TGTGCCAGCAGCTCCGGGGTTTCAGATACGCAGTATTTT
V: TRBV7-2
J: TRBJ2-3
size: -
D: -

CDR3: CASSDSAGGGKDTQYF
DNA: TGTGCCAGCAGCGACTCTGCGGGGGGCGGGAAAGATACGCAGTATTTT
V: TRBV5-4
J: TRBJ2-3
size: -
D: TRBD2

CDR3: CASSYSGGPGEQFF
DNA: TGTGCCAGCAGCTACTCGGGGGGGCCGGGTGAGCAGTTCTTC
V: TRBV11-3
J: TRBJ2-1
size: -
D: TRBD2

CDR3: CASSRLRDRRNYGYTF
DNA: TGTGCCAGCAGTCGTCTTCGGGACAGAAGAAACTATGGCTACACCTTC
V: TRBV27
J: TRBJ1-2
size: -
D: TRBD1

CDR3: CTSSRGTSGGAGNEQFF
DNA: TGCACCAGCAGCCGAGGGACTAGCGGGGGGGCAGGGAATGAGCAGTTCTTC
V: TRBV1
J: TRBJ2-1
size: -
D: -

CDR3: CAWSLDGYTF
DNA: TGTGCCTGGAGTCTAGATGGCTACACCTTC
V: TRBV30
J: TRBJ1-2
size: -
D: -

CDR3: CAFTGFRGGQPQHF
DNA: TGTGCCTTCACAGGGTTCCGCGGAGGACAGCCCCAGCATTTT
V: TRBV30
J: TRBJ1-5
size: -
D: -

CDR3: CATSDPAKTGAQGTQYF
DNA: TGTGCCACCAGTGACCCTGCTAAGACAGGGGCGCAAGGTACCCAGTACTTC
V: TRBV24-1
J: TRBJ2-5
size: -
D: TRBD1

CDR3: CASSADRGMEKLFF
DNA: TGTGCCAGCAGCGCGGACAGGGGGATGGAAAAACTGTTTTTT
V: TRBV2
J: TRBJ1-4
size: -
D: TRBD1

CDR3: CASSQGGLAGVGAGELFF
DNA: TGCGCCAGCAGCCAAGGGGGACTAGCGGGAGTCGGGGCCGGGGAGCTGTTTTTT
V: TRBV4-1
J: TRBJ2-2
size: once
D: TRBD2

CDR3: CASSYGTRDLEQYF
DNA: TGTGCCAGCAGTTACGGGACTAGAGATCTCGAGCAGTACTTC
V: TRBV6-2/TRBV6-3
J: TRBJ2-7
size: -
D: TRBD2

CDR3: CATSRGADSGNTIYF
DNA: TGTGCCACCAGCAGAGGGGCAGACTCTGGAAACACCATATATTTT
V: TRBV15
J: TRBJ1-3
size: -
D: -

CDR3: CATSDGHSGSWGEEQFF
DNA: TGTGCCACCAGTGATGGCCATAGCGGGAGTTGGGGAGAGGAGCAGTTCTTC
V: TRBV24-1
J: TRBJ2-1
size: -
D: TRBD2

CDR3: CASSYSGGPGANVLTF
DNA: TGTGCCAGCAGTTACTCGGGGGGGCCTGGGGCCAACGTCCTGACTTTC
V: TRBV6-2/TRBV6-3
J: TRBJ2-6
size: -
D: -

CDR3: CASRSTGGAVQFF
DNA: TGTGCCAGCAGATCTACAGGGGGCGCCGTGCAGTTCTTC
V: TRBV6-6
J: TRBJ2-1
size: -
D: TRBD1

CDR3: CAGGGMTEAFF
DNA: TGTGCCGGGGGGGGGATGACTGAAGCTTTCTTT
V: TRBV25-1
J: TRBJ1-1
size: -
D: -

CDR3: CASRMYRDTGELFF
DNA: TGTGCCAGCAGGATGTACAGGGATACCGGGGAGCTGTTTTTT
V: TRBV28
J: TRBJ2-2
size: -
D: -